Sequencing of this TCR beta chain was carried out in a study of blood T cell repertoires in COVID-19 (dated by TCRdb to about 2020). For the wider study: Collaborator samples came from the United States, Italy and Spain and covered acute and convalescent phases of COVID-19. The samples were drawn from two sources: the first 160 participants of the ongoing ImmuneRACE study, and 1,254 subjects contributed by 6 global collaborators. A freely available public database, intended as a resource for researchers studying the immune response to SARS-CoV-2, is where the repertoires were released. A de-identified subject ID, COVID-19 status, age in years and sex were almost always included in the sample metadata. The prospective study material was composed of cDNA or gDNA derived from T cells, B-cell-depleted T cells, or PBMCs. Where HLA class I and class II types were available, the types were taken from metadata supplied by the sample provider, not from assay-based typing. Deeply sampled blood TCRbeta repertoires from subjects exposed to, actively infected with, or recovered from COVID-19 were included in the dataset.

Broad study findings and their caveats: The amount of clinical and demographic metadata varied by source and participant and was provided uncurated.

The immunoSEQ Assay, a bias-controlled multiplex PCR, was used to amplify TCRbeta CDR3 regions from genomic DNA. The study's own analysis went as follows. The number of nucleated cells in each sample was estimated from the amplification of reference gene primers within the assay. To quantify the absolute abundance of each unique TCRbeta CDR3 rearrangement, sequence reads were collapsed and filtered. For each sample, productive Simpson clonality was calculated as the square root of Simpson's diversity index across productive rearrangements. TCRdb limited this immuneACCESS table to in-frame rearrangements with V and J called. A share of clones is missing; checked studies link under half to unresolved V genes, and the rest is unexplained. D and trimming come from the DNA, and the V and J calls and clone size come from that table. Counted in this sample were about 92,000 clones; approximately 85% of them appeared once. Around 11% of the sample is taken by the ten largest.

Its CDR3 holds 13 amino acids, cysteine through phenylalanine. Here the CDR3 DNA is all that survives: 39 bases in frame from base 1. CDR1 and CDR2 (GTSNPN, SVGIG) derive from the germline V gene (reference sequence). The V and J ends are trimmed by 2 bases and 4 bases, leaving 9 bases between them. With respect to this clone: The specificity of this receptor is unknown. There are no base qualities to consult, and no much larger clone falls within one base.

The collaborating institutions used their own protocols to collect whole blood in K2EDTA tubes. For TCRbeta analysis, collaborators shipped samples as frozen whole blood, isolated PBMCs, or DNA extracted from either of those sample types. The specimen was peripheral blood. The V and J genes are TRBV30 and TRBJ1-5, and TRBD1 may be the D gene, going by 5 matching bases. The receptor comes from a human donor in a cohort sampled during active COVID-19. For the CDR3, the sequence is CAWSTRQNQPQHF. In nucleotides, the sequence is TGTGCCTGGAGTACCCGACAGAATCAGCCCCAGCATTTT.